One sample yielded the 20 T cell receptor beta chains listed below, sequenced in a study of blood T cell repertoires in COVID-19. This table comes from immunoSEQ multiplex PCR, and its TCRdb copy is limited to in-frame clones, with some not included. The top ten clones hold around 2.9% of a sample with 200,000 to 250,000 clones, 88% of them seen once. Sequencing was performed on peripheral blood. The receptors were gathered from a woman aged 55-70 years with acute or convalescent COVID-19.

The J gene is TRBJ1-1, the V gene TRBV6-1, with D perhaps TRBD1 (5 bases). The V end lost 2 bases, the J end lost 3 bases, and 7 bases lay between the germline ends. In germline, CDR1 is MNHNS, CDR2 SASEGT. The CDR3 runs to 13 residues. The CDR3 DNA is TGTGCCAGCAGTGAATACAGGTACACTGAAGCTTTCTTT. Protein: CASSEYRYTEAFF.

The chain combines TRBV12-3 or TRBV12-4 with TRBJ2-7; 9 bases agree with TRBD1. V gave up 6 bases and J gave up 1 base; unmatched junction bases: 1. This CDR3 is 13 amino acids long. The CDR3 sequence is CASRGTGSYEQYF. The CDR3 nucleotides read TGTGCCAGCAGGGGGACAGGGTCCTACGAGCAGTACTTC.

The CDR3 spells CASSDGQGVYQPQHF. CDR3 in DNA: TGTGCCAGCAGTGATGGGCAGGGGGTCTATCAGCCCCAGCATTTT. The V gene is TRBV2, the J gene TRBJ1-5, with TRBD1 identical over 7 bases. The CDR3 consists of 15 residues. The V gene end was trimmed by 3 bases and the J gene end by 5 bases; junction bases not matched to a gene: 7. Germline V CDR1 and CDR2: SNHLY, FYNNEI.

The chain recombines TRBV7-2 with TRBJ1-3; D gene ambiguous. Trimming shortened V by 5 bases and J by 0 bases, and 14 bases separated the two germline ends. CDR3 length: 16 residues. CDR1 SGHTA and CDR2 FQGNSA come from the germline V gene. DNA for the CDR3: TGTGCCAGCAGCCCCGAGGGCACCAACTCTGGAAACACCATATATTTT. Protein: CASSPEGTNSGNTIYF.

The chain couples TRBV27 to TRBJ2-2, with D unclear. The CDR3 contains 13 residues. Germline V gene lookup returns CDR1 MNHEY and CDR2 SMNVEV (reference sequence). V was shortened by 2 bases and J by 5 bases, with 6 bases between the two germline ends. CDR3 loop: CASSLGWTGELFF. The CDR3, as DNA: TGTGCCAGCAGTTTAGGCTGGACCGGGGAGCTGTTTTTT.

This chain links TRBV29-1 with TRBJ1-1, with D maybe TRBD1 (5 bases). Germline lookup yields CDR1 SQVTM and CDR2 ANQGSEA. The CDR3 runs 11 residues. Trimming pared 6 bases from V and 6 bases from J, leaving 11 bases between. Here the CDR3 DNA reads TGCAGCGTCTCCAGGGTGCCTGAAGCTTTCTTT. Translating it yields CSVSRVPEAFF.

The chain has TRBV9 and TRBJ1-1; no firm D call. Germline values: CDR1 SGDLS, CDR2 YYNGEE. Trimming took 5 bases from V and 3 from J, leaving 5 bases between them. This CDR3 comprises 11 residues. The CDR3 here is CASSRDTEAFF. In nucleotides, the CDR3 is TGTGCCAGCAGTAGAGACACTGAAGCTTTCTTT.

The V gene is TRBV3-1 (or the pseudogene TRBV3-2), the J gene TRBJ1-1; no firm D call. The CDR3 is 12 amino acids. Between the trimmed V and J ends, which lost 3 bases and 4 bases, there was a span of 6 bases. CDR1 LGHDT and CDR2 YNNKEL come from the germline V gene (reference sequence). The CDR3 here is CASSHRGTEAFF. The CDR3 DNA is TGTGCCAGCAGCCATCGGGGCACTGAAGCTTTCTTT.

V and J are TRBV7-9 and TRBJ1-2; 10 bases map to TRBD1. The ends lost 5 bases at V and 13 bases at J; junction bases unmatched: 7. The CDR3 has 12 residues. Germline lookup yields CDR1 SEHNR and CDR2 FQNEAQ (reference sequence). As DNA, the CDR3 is TGTGCCAGCAGCCGGGGGACAGGGGTTCCCACCTTC. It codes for CASSRGTGVPTF.

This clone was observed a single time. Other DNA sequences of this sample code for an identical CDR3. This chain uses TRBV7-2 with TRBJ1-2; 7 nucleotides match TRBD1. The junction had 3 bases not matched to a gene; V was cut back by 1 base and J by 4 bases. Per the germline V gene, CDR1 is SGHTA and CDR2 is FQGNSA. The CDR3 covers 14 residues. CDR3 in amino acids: CASSLGGTAYGYTF. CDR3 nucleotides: TGTGCCAGCAGCTTAGGAGGGACAGCCTATGGCTACACCTTC.

CDR3 DNA sequence: TGCGCCAGCAGCCAAGAGGACAGGGGATATTCACCCCTCCACTTT. As protein: CASSQEDRGYSPLHF. The V call is TRBV4-1, the J call TRBJ1-6, with 9 bases matching TRBD1. The germline CDR1 and CDR2 sequences are MGHRA and YSYEKL. Unmatched junction bases numbered 2, after V lost 0 bases and J lost 8 bases. This CDR3 is built from 15 residues.

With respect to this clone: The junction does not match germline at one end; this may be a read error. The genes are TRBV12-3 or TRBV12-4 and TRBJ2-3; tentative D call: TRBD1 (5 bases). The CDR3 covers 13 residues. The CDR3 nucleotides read TGTGCCAGCGTGAATGGGGCCACAGATACGCTGTATTTT. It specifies CASVNGATDTLYF.

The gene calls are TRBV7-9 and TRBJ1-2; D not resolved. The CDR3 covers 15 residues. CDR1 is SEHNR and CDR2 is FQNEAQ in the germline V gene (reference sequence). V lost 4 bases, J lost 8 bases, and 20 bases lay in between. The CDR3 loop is CASSSVLRAGAGYTF. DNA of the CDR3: TGTGCCAGCAGCTCGGTTTTAAGGGCGGGAGCGGGCTACACCTTC.

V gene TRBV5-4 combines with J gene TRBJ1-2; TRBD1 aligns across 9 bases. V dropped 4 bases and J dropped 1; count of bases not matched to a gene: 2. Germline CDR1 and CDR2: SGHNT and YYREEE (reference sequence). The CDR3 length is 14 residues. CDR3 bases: TGTGCCAGCAGCCGGGACAGGGTTAACTATGGCTACACCTTC. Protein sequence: CASSRDRVNYGYTF.

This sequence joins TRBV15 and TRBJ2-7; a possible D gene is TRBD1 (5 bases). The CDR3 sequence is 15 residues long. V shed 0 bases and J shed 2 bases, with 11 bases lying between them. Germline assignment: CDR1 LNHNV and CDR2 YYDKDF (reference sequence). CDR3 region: CATSRDWQGAYEQYF. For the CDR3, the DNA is TGTGCCACCAGCAGAGATTGGCAGGGCGCCTACGAGCAGTACTTC.

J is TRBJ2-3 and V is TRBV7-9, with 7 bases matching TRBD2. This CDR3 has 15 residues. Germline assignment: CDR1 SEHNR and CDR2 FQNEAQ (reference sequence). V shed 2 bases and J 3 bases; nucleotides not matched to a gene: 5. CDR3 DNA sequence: TGTGCCAGCAGCTTACAGGGAGGGAGAACAGATACGCAGTATTTT. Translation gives CASSLQGGRTDTQYF.

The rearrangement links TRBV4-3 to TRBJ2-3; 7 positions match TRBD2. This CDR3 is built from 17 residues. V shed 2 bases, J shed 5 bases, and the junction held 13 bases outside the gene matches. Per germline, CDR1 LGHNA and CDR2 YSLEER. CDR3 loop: CASSQQLERGEVDTQYF. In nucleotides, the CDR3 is TGCGCCAGCAGCCAACAACTAGAGCGGGGCGAAGTAGATACGCAGTATTTT.

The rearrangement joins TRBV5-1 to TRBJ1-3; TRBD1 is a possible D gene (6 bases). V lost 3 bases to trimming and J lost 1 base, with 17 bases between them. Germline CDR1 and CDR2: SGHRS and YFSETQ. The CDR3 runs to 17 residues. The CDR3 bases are TGCGCCAGCAGCTGGGGGCCGGACCAGGGTTCTGGAAACACCATATATTTT. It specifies CASSWGPDQGSGNTIYF.

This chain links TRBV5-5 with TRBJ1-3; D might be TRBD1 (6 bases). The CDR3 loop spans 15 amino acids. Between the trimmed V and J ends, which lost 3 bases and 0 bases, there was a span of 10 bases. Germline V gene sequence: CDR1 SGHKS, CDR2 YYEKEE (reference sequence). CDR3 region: CASSWGHVSGNTIYF. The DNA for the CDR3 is TGTGCCAGCAGCTGGGGACACGTCTCTGGAAACACCATATATTTT.

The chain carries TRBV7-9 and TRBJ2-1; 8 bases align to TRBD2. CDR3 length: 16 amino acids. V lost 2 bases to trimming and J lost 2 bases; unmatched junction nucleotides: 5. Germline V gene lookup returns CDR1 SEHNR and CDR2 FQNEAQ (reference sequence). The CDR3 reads CASSLLGGAAYNEQFF. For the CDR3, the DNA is TGTGCCAGCAGCTTACTCGGGGGGGCCGCCTACAATGAGCAGTTCTTC.